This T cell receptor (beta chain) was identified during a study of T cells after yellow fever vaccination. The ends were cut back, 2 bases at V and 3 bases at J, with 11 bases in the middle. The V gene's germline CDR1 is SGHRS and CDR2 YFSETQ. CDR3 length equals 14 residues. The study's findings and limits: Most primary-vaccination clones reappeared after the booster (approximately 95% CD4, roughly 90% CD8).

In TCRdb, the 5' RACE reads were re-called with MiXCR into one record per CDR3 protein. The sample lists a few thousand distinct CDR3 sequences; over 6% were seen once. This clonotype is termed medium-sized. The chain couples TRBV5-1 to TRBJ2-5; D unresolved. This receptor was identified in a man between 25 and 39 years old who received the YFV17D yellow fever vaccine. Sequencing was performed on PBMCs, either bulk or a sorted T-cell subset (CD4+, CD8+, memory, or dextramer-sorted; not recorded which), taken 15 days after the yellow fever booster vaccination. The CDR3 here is CASSFLGGKETQYF. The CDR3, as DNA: TGCGCCAGCAGCTTTCTCGGTGGGAAAGAGACCCAGTACTTC.